These 31 T cell receptor beta chains were sequenced from one sample in a study of PD-L1 blockade in urothelial cancer. Some clones are missing from TCRdb's copy, which holds only in-frame ones; the method was immunoSEQ multiplex PCR. Counted here are around 40,000 clones, approximately 91% occurring once; the ten biggest clones make up about 10%. As for time point: pretreatment peripheral blood. Sequences were derived from PBMCs, sampled around atezolizumab (anti-PD-L1) treatment. All receptors derive from a woman aged 60 to 75 with urothelial cancer.

The chain uses TRBV2 and TRBJ2-7, with D maybe TRBD2 (6 bases). The CDR3 runs to 15 residues. CDR1 SNHLY and CDR2 FYNNEI come from the germline V gene. V lost 6 bases, J lost 1 base, and 16 bases lay in between. The CDR3: CASRRTSSESYEQYF. The DNA of the CDR3 is TGTGCCAGCAGAAGAACTAGCTCCGAATCCTACGAGCAGTACTTC.

The V gene is TRBV25-1, the J gene TRBJ2-1; TRBD2 might be the D (6 bases). The germline V and J ends were trimmed by 3 bases and 4 bases, with 13 bases remaining between them. The CDR3 spans 15 residues. Germline CDR1 MGHDK, CDR2 SYGVNS. CDR3 in DNA: TGTGCCAGCAGTGATTCTACGACTAGGTACAATGAGCAGTTCTTC. Its protein is CASSDSTTRYNEQFF.

V usage is TRBV21-1 and J usage is TRBJ2-1; the D call TRBD1 from the table was never checked on the DNA. TRBV21-1 is noted as a pseudogene. This CDR3 contains 16 residues. CDR3 DNA: TGTGCCAGCACCAACCCCCGGGGACAGACATACAATGAGCAGTTCTTC. Translating it yields CASTNPRGQTYNEQFF.

This chain joins TRBV7-9 and TRBJ2-5; D possibly corresponds to TRBD2 (6 bases). The V end lost 5 bases, the J end lost 0 bases, and 10 bases lay between the germline ends. The CDR3 totals 14 residues. Per the germline V gene, CDR1 is SEHNR and CDR2 is FQNEAQ (reference sequence). The CDR3: CASSRGLNQETQYF. The CDR3 DNA sequence: TGTGCCAGCAGCCGGGGACTTAACCAAGAGACCCAGTACTTC.

The V gene is TRBV2, the J gene TRBJ2-1, with 7 bases matching TRBD2. Losses at the gene ends were 7 bases for V and 6 bases for J; bases not matched to a gene: 9. Looked up from germline, CDR1 is SNHLY and CDR2 is FYNNEI. The CDR3 runs to 14 residues. This CDR3 is CASKSSGTTNEQFF. CDR3 in DNA: TGTGCCAGCAAGTCCTCCGGGACTACCAATGAGCAGTTCTTC. Full variable domain (missing parts from reference TRBV2 and TRBJ2-1): EPEVTQTPSHQVTQMGQEVILRCVPISNHLYFYWYRQILGQKVEFLVSFYNNEISEKSEIFDDQFSVERPDGSNFTLKIRSTKLEDSAMYFCASKSSGTTNEQFFGPGTRLTVL.

The chain uses TRBV7-3 and TRBJ2-2; 7 bases line up with TRBD2. This CDR3 is 13 amino acids long. J gave up 5 bases and V 5 bases, and 2 bases lay outside the gene matches. Germline V gene lookup returns CDR1 SGHTA and CDR2 FQGTGA. CDR3 coding DNA: TGTGCCAGCAGCCGACTAGCTACCGGGGAGCTGTTTTTT. Its translation is CASSRLATGELFF. Filled out from reference TRBV7-3 and TRBJ2-2, the complete variable domain reads GAGVSQTPSNKVTEKGKYVELRCDPISGHTALYWYRQSLGQGPEFLIYFQGTGAADDSGLPNDRFFAVRPEGSVSTLKIQRTERGDSAVYLCASSRLATGELFFGEGSRLTVL.

This sequence joins TRBV7-9 and TRBJ1-1; 11 positions match TRBD1. CDR1 is SEHNR, CDR2 FQNEAQ, per germline (reference sequence). The trim removed 5 bases at V and 4 bases at J, leaving 6 bases unmatched. The CDR3 is 15 residues long. In DNA, the CDR3 is TGTGCCAGCAGCAGGGACAGGGGGTCGAGCACTGAAGCTTTCTTT. This encodes CASSRDRGSSTEAFF.

V is TRBV19 and J is TRBJ1-5; D is perhaps TRBD1 (5 bases). V was clipped by 2 bases and J by 6 bases, with 20 bases between them. Germline V gene data show CDR1 as LNHDA and CDR2 as SQIVND (reference sequence). The CDR3 consists of 17 residues. CDR3 bases: TGTGCCAGTAGTATATTCTCGGGGGGAGTACCGGGTCAGCCCCAGCATTTT. It specifies CASSIFSGGVPGQPQHF. Based on the CDR3 plus reference TRBV19 and TRBJ1-5, the full variable domain is DGGITQSPKYLFRKEGQNVTLSCEQNLNHDAMYWYRQDPGQGLRLIYYSQIVNDFQKGDIAEGYSVSREKKESFPLTVTSAQKNPTAFYLCASSIFSGGVPGQPQHFGDGTRLSIL.

The rearrangement links TRBV7-9 to TRBJ2-5; 7 bases fit TRBD1. The germline V gene has CDR1 SEHNR and CDR2 FQNEAQ (reference sequence). The CDR3 extends over 17 amino acids. V dropped 7 bases and J dropped 1; count of bases not matched to a gene: 15. Here the CDR3 reads CASTPRMGRGIQETQYF. The CDR3 nucleotides read TGTGCCAGCACCCCCAGAATGGGCAGGGGGATCCAAGAGACCCAGTACTTC.

The V gene is TRBV2, the J gene TRBJ2-3; TRBD2 aligns across 9 bases. The CDR3 consists of 19 residues. The V segment lost 2 bases and the J segment 1 base; nucleotides outside the gene matches: 13. Germline CDR1 is SNHLY and CDR2 is FYNNEI. The CDR3, as DNA: TGTGCCAGCAGTGAATTCCTGGCGGGAGGGCTTGGGGGCACAGATACGCAGTATTTT. Protein sequence: CASSEFLAGGLGGTDTQYF.

The chain joins TRBV23-1 to TRBJ2-7, with D perhaps TRBD1 (5 bases). TRBV23-1 counts as an open reading frame of uncertain function. The CDR3 sequence is 14 residues long. V was trimmed by 5 bases and J by 5 bases, leaving 16 bases between them. CDR3 residues: CASSGRGRAHEQYF. The CDR3 region has the DNA TGCGCCAGCAGTGGAAGGGGCAGGGCCCACGAGCAGTACTTC.

The rearrangement links TRBV6-5 to TRBJ1-4; 7 nucleotides align to TRBD1. This CDR3 spans 16 amino acids. V was pared by 4 bases and J by 1 base, with 6 bases of the junction left unmatched. Germline CDR1 is MNHEY and CDR2 is SVGAGI. The CDR3 bases are TGTGCCAGCAGTTTAACAGGGGATGGAACTAATGAAAAACTGTTTTTT. Translating it yields CASSLTGDGTNEKLFF.

This clone occurred a few times. The V and J genes are TRBV18 and TRBJ2-3; tentatively, D is TRBD2 (5 bases). CDR3 length: 15 amino acids. V lost 6 bases, J lost 1 base, and 14 bases lay in between. Germline assignment: CDR1 KGHSH and CDR2 LQKENI. The CDR3 nucleotides read TGTGCCAGCTCGGTCGACTACTCCCGCACAGATACGCAGTATTTT. Amino acid sequence: CASSVDYSRTDTQYF.

This sequence joins TRBV5-4 and TRBJ1-1; the D gene is possibly TRBD1 (6 bases). The ends were cut back, 3 bases at V and 0 bases at J, with 12 bases in the middle. Germline-derived CDR1 and CDR2 are SGHNT and YYREEE (reference sequence). The CDR3 contains 15 residues. The CDR3 loop is CASSSRTDMNTEAFF. The CDR3 DNA is TGTGCCAGCAGCTCCAGGACAGACATGAACACTGAAGCTTTCTTT.

This clone is categorized as large. The chain employs TRBV2 and TRBJ1-1; 10 bases match TRBD1. Trimming cost V 6 bases and J 11 bases; bases outside gene matches: 6. The CDR3 is made up of 12 amino acids. Germline-derived CDR1 and CDR2 are SNHLY and FYNNEI. The CDR3 DNA reads TGTGCCAGCAGACTGGGACAGGGGTATGCTTTCTTT. Its translation is CASRLGQGYAFF.

The V call is TRBV5-1, the J call TRBJ2-1; maybe TRBD2 (5 bases). From germline, CDR1 is SGHRS and CDR2 YFSETQ. The V end lost 0 bases, the J end lost 9 bases, and 19 bases lay between the germline ends. CDR3 size: 16 residues. CDR3 region: CASSLAPVTSLGEQFF. Here the CDR3 DNA reads TGCGCCAGCAGCTTGGCCCCTGTCACTAGTCTAGGTGAGCAGTTCTTC.

V and J are TRBV2 and TRBJ1-5; no reliable D call. CDR1 SNHLY and CDR2 FYNNEI come from the germline V gene. Deletions cut 3 bases from V and 2 bases from J, with 8 bases between. CDR3 length: 14 amino acids. The CDR3 nucleotides are TGTGCCAGCAGTGACCCTCGGGGCAATCAGCCCCAGCATTTT. It translates to CASSDPRGNQPQHF.

This clone was seen more than once but under ten times. V and J are TRBV6-6 and TRBJ2-7; no clear D. CDR3 size: 11 residues. Trimming cost V 4 bases and J 3 bases, with 4 bases left between them. Germline V gene data show CDR1 as MNHNY and CDR2 as SVGAGI (reference sequence). The CDR3 coding sequence is TGTGCCAGCAGTTTCTACTACGAGCAGTACTTC. Amino acid sequence: CASSFYYEQYF.

V is TRBV10-1 and J is TRBJ2-1; 10 bases fit TRBD1. The CDR3 totals 15 residues. Germline V gene sequence: CDR1 WNHNN, CDR2 SYGVQD (reference sequence). With V trimmed by 3 bases and J by 9 bases, 8 bases remained unmatched. The CDR3 region has the DNA TGCGCCAGCAGTGACGGGACAGGGGCGTCCTTTGAGCAGTTCTTC. It translates to CASSDGTGASFEQFF.

J is TRBJ2-1 and V is TRBV5-4; D call uncertain. Germline loops: CDR1 SGHNT, CDR2 YYREEE (reference sequence). The CDR3 contains 15 residues. With 3 bases removed from V and 7 bases from J, the gap between germline ends came to 17 bases. The DNA for the CDR3 is TGTGCCAGCAGCTCTAAAATAACGTACTCTAATGAGCAGTTCTTC. It is translated as CASSSKITYSNEQFF.

The J gene is TRBJ2-5, the V gene TRBV11-2; D ambiguous. The germline V gene encodes CDR1 SGHAT and CDR2 FQNNGV. Deletions cut 2 bases from V and 5 bases from J, with 3 bases between. The CDR3 is made up of 11 amino acids. This CDR3 is CASSLRETQYF. Written as DNA, the CDR3 is TGTGCCAGCAGCTTACGGGAGACCCAGTACTTC.

The V gene is TRBV14, the J gene TRBJ1-4; D is uncertain. Trimming removed 3 bases at V and 8 bases at J, with 13 bases between. The CDR3 spans 14 residues. Germline CDR1 SGHDN, CDR2 FVKESK. CDR3 residues: CASSHAPRREKLFF. The CDR3 DNA sequence: TGTGCCAGCAGCCATGCACCCAGGCGCGAAAAACTGTTTTTT.

This clone is judged medium-sized. The J gene is TRBJ1-1, the V gene TRBV6-1; possibly TRBD1 for D (5 bases). V shed 6 bases and J shed 4 bases, with 15 bases lying between them. Looked up from germline, CDR1 is MNHNS and CDR2 is SASEGT. This CDR3 is built from 14 residues. The CDR3 spells CASSPGSSVTEAFF. DNA of the CDR3: TGTGCCAGCAGCCCAGGGTCGTCGGTCACTGAAGCTTTCTTT.

This sequence joins TRBV5-1 and TRBJ2-3, with TRBD2 identical over 8 bases. This CDR3 has 15 residues. Trimming cost V 4 bases and J 2 bases; bases outside gene matches: 6. Germline CDR1 reads SGHRS; CDR2 reads YFSETQ. This CDR3 reads CASSLPGLDTDTQYF. For the CDR3, the DNA is TGCGCCAGCAGCCTACCGGGACTAGACACAGATACGCAGTATTTT.

The chain recombines TRBV7-9 with TRBJ2-1; D is unclear. Germline V CDR1 and CDR2: SEHNR, FQNEAQ (reference sequence). V was trimmed by 3 bases and J by 3 bases, leaving 9 bases between them. The length of the CDR3 is 14 residues. The CDR3 is CASSFWANYNEQFF. In DNA form, the CDR3 reads TGTGCCAGCAGCTTTTGGGCTAACTACAATGAGCAGTTCTTC.

This clone has just one count. The chain has TRBV4-1 and TRBJ2-7; perhaps TRBD1 as D (6 bases). There are 17 residues in the CDR3. Germline V gene data show CDR1 as MGHRA and CDR2 as YSYEKL. The V and J ends lost 5 bases and 0 bases respectively, with 20 bases between them. The DNA for the CDR3 is TGCGCCAGCAGCTTCACCGTCTCAGGGGCGTCCTCCTACGAGCAGTACTTC. Encoded protein: CASSFTVSGASSYEQYF.

The V and J genes are TRBV2 and TRBJ2-2; D unresolved. The CDR3 length is 14 residues. The ends were cut back, 4 bases at V and 1 base at J, with 7 bases in the middle. CDR1 SNHLY and CDR2 FYNNEI come from the germline V gene. The chain's CDR3 is CASSAQLNTGELFF. CDR3 nucleotide sequence: TGTGCCAGCAGTGCTCAACTGAACACCGGGGAGCTGTTTTTT.

The chain joins TRBV5-1 to TRBJ1-4, with no clear D. The CDR3 length is 14 residues. Germline lookup yields CDR1 SGHRS and CDR2 YFSETQ. Between the trimmed V and J ends, which lost 0 bases and 4 bases, there was a span of 7 bases. CDR3 region: CASSLGPGNEKLFF. As DNA, the CDR3 is TGCGCCAGCAGCTTGGGGCCAGGTAATGAAAAACTGTTTTTT.

This chain uses TRBV28 with TRBJ2-7; 7 nucleotides align to TRBD1. V lost 3 bases to trimming and J lost 6 bases; unmatched junction nucleotides: 5. The CDR3 length is 13 residues. In germline, CDR1 is MDHEN, CDR2 SYDVKM. CDR3 sequence reads: CASSFTGALEQYF. The CDR3, as DNA: TGTGCCAGCAGTTTTACAGGGGCCCTCGAGCAGTACTTC.

The V call is TRBV5-7, the J call TRBJ2-1; D gene uncertain. TRBV5-7 is filed as an ORF, its function uncertain. The V end was cut by 2 bases, the J end by 10 bases, with 10 bases between. The CDR3 runs to 12 residues. The CDR3, as DNA: TGTGCCAGCAGCTTAAGAGACACAGAGCAGTTCTTC. Amino acids: CASSLRDTEQFF.

The J gene is TRBJ1-2, the V gene TRBV7-2; D not certain. V lost 1 base and J lost 4, with 4 bases in between. The CDR3 runs to 12 residues. Germline V gene data show CDR1 as SGHTA and CDR2 as FQGNSA. The CDR3 region is CASSLGGYGYTF. CDR3 coding DNA: TGTGCCAGCAGCTTAGGCGGCTATGGCTACACCTTC.